The entry below gives a single T cell receptor (beta chain) sequence along with its context. Authors' methods: Estimation of nucleated cell counts relied on the amplification of reference gene primers. Sequencing used immunoSEQ multiplex PCR; TCRdb keeps in-frame clones, though not all of them. That table gives V, J and clone size, and the DNA gave D and trimming. The data contain tens of thousands of clones, around nine tenths of them singletons. The source of the sample is a study of blood T cell repertoires in COVID-19. Overall study context: Sites across the United States, Italy and Spain contributed samples from acute and convalescent COVID-19. In each case, the material was cDNA or gDNA derived from T cells, B-cell-depleted T cells, or PBMCs.

V lost 2 bases to trimming and J lost 1 base, with 11 bases between them. Germline assignment: CDR1 GTSNPN and CDR2 SVGIG (reference sequence). This CDR3 is built from 14 residues. The clonotype was recovered from a man between 50 and 59 years old with active or convalescent COVID-19. The rearrangement uses TRBV30 and TRBJ1-1; D unclear. The sequencing sample was made of peripheral blood. The CDR3 sequence: CAWSPGVTNTEAFF. CDR3 DNA sequence: TGTGCCTGGAGTCCCGGGGTAACGAACACTGAAGCTTTCTTT.